This T cell receptor (beta chain) was obtained from a study of blood T cells in healthy people across ages. V was cut by 2 bases and J by 5 bases, with 10 bases left in between. The CDR3 has 14 amino acids. Germline assignment: CDR1 KGHSH and CDR2 LQKENI. A second roughly 6 to 11 cycle PCR used barcoded and J-beta primers. TCRdb fed the 5' RACE reads into MiXCR, producing one record per CDR3 protein. The sample lists approximately 690,000 distinct CDR3 sequences; 58% were seen once. The chain carries TRBV18 and TRBJ2-1, with D possibly matching TRBD2 (6 bases). The clonotype originates from a man aged 60 to 75 in good health. The material sequenced was blood. CDR3 in amino acids: CASSPDAGNNEQFF. CDR3 nucleotides: TGTGCCAGCTCACCAGACGCGGGGAACAATGAGCAGTTCTTC.